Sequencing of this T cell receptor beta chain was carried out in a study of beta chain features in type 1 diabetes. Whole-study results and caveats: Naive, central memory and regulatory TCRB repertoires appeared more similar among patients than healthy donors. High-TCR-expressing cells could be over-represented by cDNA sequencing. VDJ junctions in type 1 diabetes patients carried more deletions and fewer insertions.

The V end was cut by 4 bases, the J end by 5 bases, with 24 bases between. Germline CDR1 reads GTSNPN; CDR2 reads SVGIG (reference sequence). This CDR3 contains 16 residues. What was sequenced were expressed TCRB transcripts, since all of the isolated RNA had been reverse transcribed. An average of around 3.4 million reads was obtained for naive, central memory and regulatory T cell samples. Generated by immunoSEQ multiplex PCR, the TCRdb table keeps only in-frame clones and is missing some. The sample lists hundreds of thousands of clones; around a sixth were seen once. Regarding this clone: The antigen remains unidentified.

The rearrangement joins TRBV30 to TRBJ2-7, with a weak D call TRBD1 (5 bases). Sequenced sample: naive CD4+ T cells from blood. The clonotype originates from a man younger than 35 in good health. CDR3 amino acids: CAWTVSSAWQGHEQYF. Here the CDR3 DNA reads TGTGCCTGGACCGTGTCTTCCGCGTGGCAGGGCCACGAGCAGTACTTC.